This T cell receptor beta chain was captured in a study of vaccination and CD4 T cells after COVID-19. Study observations and caveats: No early post-infection timepoints were studied, and convalescent patients studied were relatively few.

V shed 2 bases and J 5 bases; nucleotides not matched to a gene: 1. This CDR3 region has 14 residues. From germline, CDR1 is SGHTA and CDR2 FQGNSA. With the Oncomine TCR Beta short-read assay, DNA from cultured CD4+ T cells was sequenced. TCRdb fed the PCR reads into MiXCR, producing one record per CDR3 protein. Of about 8,700 distinct CDR3 sequences in the sample, approximately 60% were seen once. Treatment meaning: roughly 10-day PBMC culture with coronavirus spike peptide pools or control peptides (ViraFEST assay). This clonotype has only one observation. The target antigen is unknown. Input material: CD4+ T cells from blood, cultured in vitro. The gene calls are TRBV7-2 and TRBJ2-5; 11 nucleotides line up with TRBD2. This sequence originates from a human donor who had recovered from COVID-19. The CDR3 protein is CASSLLAGGETQYF. Written as DNA, the CDR3 is TGTGCCAGCAGCTTACTAGCGGGGGGTGAGACCCAGTACTTC.